This T cell receptor beta chain was captured by sequencing in a study of T-cell memory formation after mild COVID-19. Losses at the gene ends were 5 bases for V and 2 bases for J; bases not matched to a gene: 7. There are 16 residues in the CDR3. Germline assignment: CDR1 KGHDR and CDR2 SFDVKD. This clonotype was counted only a few times. The target antigen is unknown. Study observations and caveats: Chiefly within CM and EM were the contracting CD4+ clones; CD8+ ones were within EMRA.

Each CDR3 protein is one row after TCRdb ran MiXCR on the 5' RACE reads. The data show a few hundred thousand distinct CDR3 sequences, around a quarter seen once. The V and J genes are TRBV24-1 and TRBJ2-1; 8 bases fit TRBD2. The sample taken for sequencing was PBMCs or a T cell subset sorted from them (not recorded which). The receptor was derived from an adult woman who had mild COVID-19 (a few samples of this study predate the infection). Cell type and time point are not known. The CDR3 spells CATSASGGRAYNEQFF. In nucleotides, the CDR3 is TGTGCCACCAGTGCCTCGGGGGGGAGGGCCTACAATGAGCAGTTCTTC.